A single sample is the source of the 10 T cell receptor beta chains below, sequenced in a study of blood T cell repertoires in COVID-19. Here immunoSEQ multiplex PCR was the method, and the copy in TCRdb shows in-frame clones only, minus some. This table holds about 250,000 clones, about 89% found once. Material: peripheral blood. These receptors all come from a woman aged 55 to 70 who had recovered from COVID-19.

This clone was seen more than once but under ten times. This chain connects TRBV3-1 (or the pseudogene TRBV3-2) to TRBJ1-6; D uncertain. The V gene's germline CDR1 is LGHDT and CDR2 YNNKEL (reference sequence). The V end was cut by 1 base, the J end by 8 bases, with 9 bases between. The CDR3 totals 14 residues. Here the CDR3 reads CASSQASGDSPLHF. The CDR3 DNA is TGTGCCAGCAGCCAAGCATCCGGAGATTCACCCCTCCACTTT.

This chain uses TRBV9 with TRBJ2-7; D is undetermined. Germline assignment: CDR1 SGDLS and CDR2 YYNGEE. This CDR3 comprises 15 residues. The ends were cut back, 0 bases at V and 2 bases at J, with 12 bases in the middle. In DNA form, the CDR3 reads TGTGCCAGCAGCGTAGAGGCGGCTAACACCTACGAGCAGTACTTC. Protein product: CASSVEAANTYEQYF. Full variable domain (rest looked up from reference TRBV9 and TRBJ2-7): DSGVTQTPKHLITATGQRVTLRCSPRSGDLSVYWYQQSLDQGLQFLIQYYNGEERAKGNILERFSAQQFPDLHSELNLSSLELGDSALYFCASSVEAANTYEQYFGPGTRLTVT.

The CDR3 protein is CASSPGRGGTQHF. DNA of the CDR3: TGTGCCAGCAGCCCCGGACGGGGGGGGACCCAGCATTTT. This rearrangement joins TRBV3-1 (or the pseudogene TRBV3-2) to TRBJ1-5; D is perhaps TRBD1 (5 bases). This CDR3 spans 13 amino acids. The V end was cut by 4 bases, the J end by 11 bases, with 15 bases between. Germline CDR1 LGHDT, CDR2 YNNKEL (reference sequence).

The count of this clone is one. This CDR3 is CASSPLGDNEKLFF. The CDR3 nucleotides read TGTGCCAGCTCACCTTTAGGGGATAATGAAAAACTGTTTTTT. J is TRBJ1-4 and V is TRBV18; TRBD1 is a possible D gene (5 bases). Germline V gene data show CDR1 as KGHSH and CDR2 as LQKENI. V gave up 3 bases and J gave up 4 bases, with 9 bases separating them. The CDR3 has 14 amino acids.

The V gene is TRBV11-2, the J gene TRBJ1-4; D is unresolved. Trimming cost V 1 base and J 1 base, with 7 bases left between them. This CDR3 has 15 residues. Germline V lookup: CDR1 SGHAT, CDR2 FQNNGV. The CDR3 DNA is TGTGCCAGCAGCTTAGGGAGGATAACTAATGAAAAACTGTTTTTT. It codes for CASSLGRITNEKLFF.

V is TRBV18 and J is TRBJ1-3; maybe TRBD1 (5 bases). In germline, CDR1 is KGHSH, CDR2 LQKENI. The CDR3 runs 15 residues. V was trimmed by 6 bases and J by 5 bases, leaving 17 bases between them. CDR3 region: CASSPTVVGRNTIYF. The DNA for the CDR3 is TGTGCCAGCTCTCCGACAGTCGTGGGCCGAAACACCATATATTTT. The full variable domain, in which reference TRBV18 and TRBJ1-3 provide the parts outside the CDR3, is NAGVMQNPRHLVRRRGQEARLRCSPMKGHSHVYWYRQLPEEGLKFMVYLQKENIIDESGMPKERFSAEFPKEGPSILRIQQVVRGDSAAYFCASSPTVVGRNTIYFGEGSWLTVV.

The chain has TRBV28 and TRBJ2-3; the match to TRBD1 covers 8 bases. After removal of 4 bases from V and 5 bases from J, the junction contained 8 bases not matched to a gene. The germline gives CDR1 MDHEN, CDR2 SYDVKM. The CDR3 runs to 15 residues. CDR3 in DNA: TGTGCCAGCAGTTCACGGACAGGGTGGGGAGATACGCAGTATTTT. It codes for CASSSRTGWGDTQYF.

This chain connects TRBV10-3 to TRBJ2-7; tentative D call: TRBD2 (6 bases). Trimming left V 3 bases short and J 0 bases short, with 15 bases between. The germline CDR1 and CDR2 sequences are ENHRY and SYGVKD. The CDR3 is 16 amino acids. The CDR3 DNA follows: TGTGCCATCAGTGAACCGGGACTCCCGAGCTCCTACGAGCAGTACTTC. Amino acids: CAISEPGLPSSYEQYF.

The rearrangement links TRBV5-6 to TRBJ1-4; tentatively, D is TRBD1 (6 bases). Per the germline V gene, CDR1 is SGHDT and CDR2 is YYEEEE. The CDR3 contains 12 residues. Trimming pared 2 bases from V and 16 bases from J, leaving 15 bases between. The chain's CDR3 is CASSFSQGRTFF. CDR3 DNA sequence: TGTGCCAGCAGCTTCTCACAGGGAAGAACGTTTTTT.

V and J are TRBV13 and TRBJ1-6; D remains unclear. Per the germline V gene, CDR1 is PRHDT and CDR2 is FYEKMQ (reference sequence). Between the trimmed V and J ends, which lost 3 bases and 8 bases, there was a span of 11 bases. The CDR3 has 14 amino acids. The CDR3 bases are TGTGCCAGCAGCTTCTCGGGTACGGATTCACCCCTCCACTTT. It codes for CASSFSGTDSPLHF. The full variable domain, with the rest looked up from reference TRBV13 and TRBJ1-6, is AAGVIQSPRHLIKEKRETATLKCYPIPRHDTVYWYQQGPGQDPQFLISFYEKMQSDKGSIPDRFSAQQFSDYHSELNMSSLELGDSALYFCASSFSGTDSPLHFGNGTRLTVT.